A single sample gave rise to the 5 T cell receptor beta chains below, sequenced in a study of blood T cell repertoires in COVID-19. Clones were read by immunoSEQ multiplex PCR, and TCRdb kept only the in-frame ones, dropping some. This table has tens of thousands of clones, about nine tenths appearing once. Sequencing was done on a sample of peripheral blood. The receptors here all came from a woman aged 50 to 60 with active or convalescent COVID-19.

This clone was counted a single time. The V call is TRBV4-3, the J call TRBJ1-2, with D possibly matching TRBD1 (5 bases). The germline gives CDR1 LGHNA, CDR2 YSLEER. V was cut by 0 bases and J by 5 bases, with 10 bases left in between. This CDR3 is built from 14 residues. CDR3 nucleotide sequence: TGCGCCAGCAGCCAAGATTGGGGCCGGTATGGCTACACCTTC. Its translation is CASSQDWGRYGYTF.

This clone was counted once. The chain carries TRBV3-1 (or the pseudogene TRBV3-2) and TRBJ1-5, with D perhaps matching TRBD1 (5 bases). V was cut by 5 bases and J by 4 bases, with 9 bases left in between. This CDR3 spans 13 amino acids. In germline, CDR1 is LGHDT, CDR2 YNNKEL (reference sequence). The CDR3 spells CASSAQGNQPQHF. In DNA, the CDR3 is TGTGCCAGCAGCGCCCAGGGTAATCAGCCCCAGCATTTT.

CDR3: CASSQTTPTGIDYGYTF. In nucleotides, the CDR3 is TGCGCCAGCAGCCAGACTACCCCAACAGGGATAGACTATGGCTACACCTTC. V is TRBV4-1 and J is TRBJ1-2; D may be TRBD1 (6 bases). The CDR3 contains 17 residues. Germline V CDR1 and CDR2: MGHRA, YSYEKL. Deletions cut 3 bases from V and 3 bases from J, with 20 bases between.

The chain couples TRBV7-8 to TRBJ2-1; weak D call: TRBD2 (5 bases). The V gene lost 6 bases and the J gene lost 0 bases, with 9 bases spanning the gap. The CDR3 totals 14 residues. CDR1 and CDR2 (germline): SGHVS, FQNEAQ. The CDR3 sequence is CASRPGSSYNEQFF. In DNA, the CDR3 is TGTGCCAGCAGGCCTGGGAGCTCCTACAATGAGCAGTTCTTC. The full variable domain, rest sourced from reference TRBV7-8 and TRBJ2-1, is GAGVSQSPRYKVAKRGQDVALRCDPISGHVSLFWYQQALGQGPEFLTYFQNEAQLDKSGLPSDRFFAERPEGSVSTLKIQRTQQEDSAVYLCASRPGSSYNEQFFGPGTRLTVL.

V usage is TRBV5-1 and J usage is TRBJ2-2; TRBD1 matches 7 bases. CDR1 is SGHRS, CDR2 YFSETQ, per germline. With 4 bases clipped from V and 8 bases from J, the junction kept 8 bases outside the gene matches. The length of the CDR3 is 14 residues. CDR3 in amino acids: CASSKQGLEGELFF. The CDR3 DNA reads as TGCGCCAGCAGCAAACAGGGGCTTGAGGGGGAGCTGTTTTTT.